These 6 T cell receptor beta chains originate from one sample sequenced in a study of blood T cell repertoires in COVID-19. The method was immunoSEQ multiplex PCR; TCRdb's version includes in-frame clones alone and lacks a portion of them. The data contain around 170,000 clones, approximately 87% of them singletons. The sequenced sample was peripheral blood. Receptors originate from an older woman with acute or convalescent COVID-19.

This clone was detected once. This chain joins TRBV2 and TRBJ2-7; perhaps TRBD1 as D (6 bases). Trimming pared 6 bases from V and 3 bases from J, leaving 9 bases between. This CDR3 is 12 amino acids long. Per germline, CDR1 SNHLY and CDR2 FYNNEI. CDR3 in DNA: TGTGCCAGCAGGGACAGTTACTACGAGCAGTACTTC. Its translation: CASRDSYYEQYF.

V gene TRBV28 combines with J gene TRBJ2-1; 8 bases align to TRBD2. The CDR3 totals 15 residues. The trim removed 6 bases at V and 0 bases at J, leaving 4 bases unmatched. Per the germline V gene, CDR1 is MDHEN and CDR2 is SYDVKM. CDR3 loop: CASRERGSSYNEQFF. The CDR3 DNA reads TGTGCCAGCAGGGAGCGGGGGAGCTCCTACAATGAGCAGTTCTTC.

The chain joins TRBV19 to TRBJ1-1; 8 positions match TRBD1. The CDR3 is made up of 13 amino acids. J was trimmed by 5 bases and V by 6 bases; bases with no gene match: 5. The germline gives CDR1 LNHDA, CDR2 SQIVND (reference sequence). CDR3 nucleotide sequence: TGTGCCAGTAGCGCAGGGGGCGGGACTGAAGCTTTCTTT. It encodes CASSAGGGTEAFF.

The gene calls are TRBV5-1 and TRBJ1-1; a weak D match, TRBD1 (6 bases). V gave up 7 bases and J gave up 5 bases, with 15 bases separating them. The CDR3 extends over 13 amino acids. The germline V gene encodes CDR1 SGHRS and CDR2 YFSETQ. CDR3 loop: CASVKQGGTEAFF. The DNA for the CDR3 is TGCGCCAGCGTCAAACAGGGCGGGACTGAAGCTTTCTTT.

This chain connects TRBV27 to TRBJ1-6; no firm D call. Germline-derived CDR1 and CDR2 are MNHEY and SMNVEV (reference sequence). The germline V and J ends were trimmed by 5 bases and 0 bases, with 14 bases remaining between them. This CDR3 comprises 17 residues. CDR3 in amino acids: CASSRMGSSSYNSPLHF. For the CDR3, the DNA is TGTGCCAGCAGTCGCATGGGCTCCAGCTCCTATAATTCACCCCTCCACTTT.

This chain links TRBV15 with TRBJ1-5; D is uncertain. The CDR3 length is 12 residues. Germline V CDR1 and CDR2: LNHNV, YYDKDF (reference sequence). Trimming left V 5 bases short and J 2 bases short, with 4 bases between. Here the CDR3 DNA reads TGTGCCACCAGCGCAGGCAATCAGCCCCAGCATTTT. Its protein is CATSAGNQPQHF.